The 19 T cell receptor beta chains given below trace back to one sample, sequenced in a study of T cell clonotyping in hematopoietic cell transplantation (dated by TCRdb to about 2021). The library was obtained by the immunoSEQ multiplex PCR assay. The clones in this table, taken by TCRdb from immuneACCESS, are in-frame only. Not every clone is retained; where verified, under half of the shortfall comes from an unresolved V gene, and the cause of the rest is unknown. This sample has about 36,000 clones in its table, and over 75% of those were observed once. The ten largest clones represent under 2% of the sample. Sequenced material: peripheral blood mononuclear cells. The source is a woman in her 40s in good health. Some clones in this sample may be carry-over from other donors' samples.

In the case of this clone: The junction differs from germline at one of its ends, possibly a read error. The chain couples TRBV7-7 to TRBJ1-4, with D unresolved. This CDR3 contains 13 residues. Germline CDR1 and CDR2: SSHAT and FNYEAQ (reference sequence). CDR3 residues: CASSSDGGEKLFF. CDR3 in DNA: TGTGCTAGCAGCTCTGACGGAGGGGAAAAACTGTTTTTT.

In this sample, this clone turned up a few times. J is TRBJ1-2 and V is TRBV5-1; 7 bases are a match to TRBD1. CDR3 length: 15 amino acids. Trimming at V came to 0 bases and at J to 0 bases, leaving 2 bases not matched to a gene. Germline V CDR1 and CDR2: SGHRS, YFSETQ. CDR3 loop: CASSLDRGANYGYTF. Here the CDR3 DNA reads TGCGCCAGCAGCTTGGACAGGGGAGCTAACTATGGCTACACCTTC.

The chain employs TRBV5-1 and TRBJ2-1; TRBD1 agrees at 12 bases. This CDR3 has 16 residues. The germline V gene has CDR1 SGHRS and CDR2 YFSETQ. V lost 3 bases, J lost 7 bases, and 8 bases stayed unmatched. The CDR3 nucleotides are TGCGCCAGCAGCTCTGACGGGACAGGGGGCTGGAATGAGCAGTTCTTC. As protein: CASSSDGTGGWNEQFF.

Within the sample, this clone is large. The rearrangement joins TRBV11-1 to TRBJ2-1; the D is unclear. CDR1 is SGHAT, CDR2 FQDESV, per germline (reference sequence). V was pared by 2 bases and J by 8 bases, with 10 bases between. This CDR3 comprises 13 residues. The CDR3 here is CASSLISVDEQFF. The CDR3 region has the DNA TGTGCCAGCAGCTTAATATCTGTGGATGAGCAGTTCTTC.

The CDR3 is CASSLRGTGDTGELFF. The CDR3 nucleotides are TGTGCCAGCAGCTTAAGAGGGACAGGGGACACCGGGGAGCTGTTTTTT. The rearrangement joins TRBV7-3 to TRBJ2-2; 10 bases are shared with TRBD1. The CDR3 extends over 16 amino acids. The germline CDR1 and CDR2 sequences are SGHTA and FQGTGA. J gave up 3 bases and V 1 base, and 2 bases lay outside the gene matches. Variable domain in full (rest from reference TRBV7-3 and TRBJ2-2): GAGVSQTPSNKVTEKGKYVELRCDPISGHTALYWYRQSLGQGPEFLIYFQGTGAADDSGLPNDRFFAVRPEGSVSTLKIQRTERGDSAVYLCASSLRGTGDTGELFFGEGSRLTVL.

The gene calls are TRBV7-9 and TRBJ1-2; D is unclear. Per germline, CDR1 SEHNR and CDR2 FQNEAQ (reference sequence). Trimming took off 2 bases at V and 0 bases at J, with 10 bases between the two ends. This CDR3 contains 15 residues. As DNA, the CDR3 is TGTGCCAGCAGCTTAACTATAGTAGCTAACTATGGCTACACCTTC. This codes for CASSLTIVANYGYTF. The full variable domain, its missing parts supplied by reference TRBV7-9 and TRBJ1-2, is DTGVSQNPRHKITKRGQNVTFRCDPISEHNRLYWYRQTLGQGPEFLTYFQNEAQLEKSRLLSDRFSAERPKGSFSTLEIQRTEQGDSAMYLCASSLTIVANYGYTFGSGTRLTVV.

The chain recombines TRBV2 with TRBJ2-5; D gene uncertain. V was shortened by 2 bases and J by 3 bases, with 7 bases between the two germline ends. CDR3 size: 13 residues. CDR1 and CDR2 from the germline V gene are SNHLY and FYNNEI. The CDR3 reads CASSERLEETQYF. In DNA form, the CDR3 reads TGTGCCAGCAGTGAAAGGCTAGAAGAGACCCAGTACTTC.

This clone has only one observation. This rearrangement joins TRBV5-1 to TRBJ2-7, with D tentatively TRBD1 (6 bases). This CDR3 comprises 14 residues. Germline V gene data show CDR1 as SGHRS and CDR2 as YFSETQ. V gave up 4 bases and J gave up 2 bases, with 13 bases separating them. In DNA form, the CDR3 reads TGCGCCAGCAGCCCGACAGGTATCACCTACGAGCAGTACTTC. Its translation: CASSPTGITYEQYF.

V usage is TRBV4-2 and J usage is TRBJ1-2; D call uncertain. This CDR3 region has 14 residues. Deletions cut 0 bases from V and 8 bases from J, with 13 bases between. The germline V gene encodes CDR1 LGHNA and CDR2 YNFKEQ. In DNA, the CDR3 is TGTGCCAGCAGCCAAGATGCGGTGGCTTGGGGCTACACCTTC. Its translation is CASSQDAVAWGYTF.

This clone was detected once. This chain connects TRBV28 to TRBJ2-6; D is unclear. This CDR3 has 14 amino acids. Germline CDR1 is MDHEN and CDR2 is SYDVKM. V dropped 4 bases and J dropped 4 bases, with 8 bases sitting between them. As DNA, the CDR3 is TGTGCCAGCAGTTCTCATGAAGGGGCCAACGTCCTGACTTTC. Encoded protein: CASSSHEGANVLTF.

This clone was observed once. The rearrangement uses TRBV6-6 and TRBJ1-3; D not certain. The V gene's germline CDR1 is MNHNY and CDR2 SVGAGI (reference sequence). V lost 7 bases, J lost 4 bases, and 11 bases lay in between. The CDR3 length is 13 residues. CDR3 sequence reads: CASTVVGGNTIYF. CDR3 in DNA: TGTGCCAGCACTGTCGTGGGAGGAAACACCATATATTTT.

J is TRBJ1-1 and V is TRBV30, with D unresolved. Trimming removed 6 bases from V and 11 bases from J, with 16 bases in between. Per germline, CDR1 GTSNPN and CDR2 SVGIG (reference sequence). CDR3 length: 11 residues. CDR3 nucleotide sequence: TGTGCCTGTGAACTCAGAGACGGCGCTTTCTTT. This sequence encodes CACELRDGAFF.

CDR3 in amino acids: CASSSDWVRAEQFF. The CDR3 bases are TGTGCCAGCAGTTCTGACTGGGTCAGGGCTGAGCAGTTCTTC. This chain links TRBV6-5 with TRBJ2-1, with D possibly TRBD1 on 5 matching bases. The CDR3 runs 14 residues. Germline assignment: CDR1 MNHEY and CDR2 SVGAGI. The V end was cut by 4 bases, the J end by 9 bases, with 16 bases between.

This chain connects TRBV5-1 to TRBJ2-1; D is ambiguous. Germline V gene sequence: CDR1 SGHRS, CDR2 YFSETQ. V was clipped by 0 bases and J by 7 bases, with 11 bases between them. The CDR3 sequence is 14 residues long. CDR3: CASSLVPVVNEQFF. In DNA form, the CDR3 reads TGCGCCAGCAGCTTGGTTCCGGTGGTAAATGAGCAGTTCTTC.

The genes are TRBV29-1 and TRBJ2-7, with 7 bases that match TRBD2. Germline V lookup: CDR1 SQVTM, CDR2 ANQGSEA. Trimming at V came to 5 bases and at J to 4 bases, leaving 14 bases not matched to a gene. CDR3 length: 15 residues. Here the CDR3 DNA reads TGCAGCGTTCTGCCGAGGCTAGCGGAGGGTTACGAGCAGTACTTC. Amino acids: CSVLPRLAEGYEQYF.

V and J are TRBV5-1 and TRBJ1-1, with a weak D call TRBD1 (6 bases). The CDR3 has 13 residues. Per germline, CDR1 SGHRS and CDR2 YFSETQ. V was shortened by 4 bases and J by 6 bases, with 13 bases between the two germline ends. The CDR3 bases are TGCGCCAGCAGCCTCACAGGGTTGCCTGAAGCTTTCTTT. Protein: CASSLTGLPEAFF.

V is TRBV19 and J is TRBJ2-7; 7 bases agree with TRBD1. The CDR3 sequence is 13 residues long. Germline lookup yields CDR1 LNHDA and CDR2 SQIVND (reference sequence). V trimming: 5 bases; J trimming: 1 base; junction bases outside the gene matches: 2. The CDR3 coding sequence is TGTGCCAGTAGTCGGGGACAGTCCTACGAGCAGTACTTC. This encodes CASSRGQSYEQYF.

A note on this clone: The junction departs from germline at one end; a sequencing error may be responsible. V is TRBV7-7 and J is TRBJ2-5; D perhaps matches TRBD2 (6 bases). The CDR3 has 13 residues. Germline loops: CDR1 SSHAT, CDR2 FNYEAQ (reference sequence). DNA for the CDR3: TGTGCTAGCAGCTTAGCGGTGGGGGAGACCCAGTACTTC. Translated: CASSLAVGETQYF.

The genes are TRBV28 and TRBJ2-1; D is unclear. CDR3 length: 13 amino acids. Germline V gene sequence: CDR1 MDHEN, CDR2 SYDVKM. V gave up 5 bases and J gave up 6 bases, with 11 bases separating them. The CDR3: CASSRVAGNEQFF. For the CDR3, the DNA is TGTGCCAGCAGTCGCGTAGCTGGCAATGAGCAGTTCTTC.